The rows below give T cell receptor beta chains drawn from one sample of a study of siplizumab effects on memory and regulatory T cells. Assay: immunoSEQ multiplex PCR; the TCRdb copy retains only in-frame clones and omits some. The table records approximately 110,000 clones, approximately 94% of them present only once. The specimen sequenced was CD4+ T cells sorted from blood. The receptors originated from a human donor in good health. Both conserved end residues are part of each CDR3. The D gene is left open where the match is weak.

length: 12
V: TRBV29-1
J: TRBJ2-7
D: -
CDR3: CSVDDPVNEQYF
DNA: TGCAGCGTTGATGACCCAGTGAACGAGCAGTACTTC

length: 14
V: TRBV5-6
J: TRBJ1-6
D: TRBD1
CDR3: CASSPRDSNSPLHF
DNA: TGTGCCAGCAGCCCCCGGGACAGTAATTCACCCCTCCACTTT

length: 16
V: TRBV19
J: TRBJ2-1
D: -
CDR3: CASSPPTGTKYNEQFF
DNA: TGTGCCAGTAGTCCACCTACCGGGACAAAATACAATGAGCAGTTCTTC

length: 14
V: TRBV28
J: TRBJ2-1
D: -
CDR3: CASSPQGPYNEQFF
DNA: TGTGCCAGCAGCCCACAAGGACCCTACAATGAGCAGTTCTTC

length: 14
V: TRBV10-3
J: TRBJ2-3
D: TRBD2
CDR3: CAIRGTSGTDTQYF
DNA: TGTGCCATCAGAGGGACTAGCGGCACAGATACGCAGTATTTT

length: 13
V: TRBV5-1
J: TRBJ2-1
D: -
CDR3: CASSPPPYNEQFF
DNA: TGCGCCAGCAGCCCTCCCCCTTACAATGAGCAGTTCTTC

length: 13
V: TRBV6-5
J: TRBJ1-1
D: TRBD1
CDR3: CASSGTGQLRAFF
DNA: TGTGCCAGCAGCGGGACAGGTCAATTAAGGGCTTTCTTT

length: 12
V: TRBV25-1
J: TRBJ2-7
D: -
CDR3: CASRGQSYEQYF
DNA: TGTGCCAGCAGGGGACAATCCTACGAGCAGTACTTC

length: 18
V: TRBV12-5
J: TRBJ2-3
D: -
CDR3: CASGLATSDSLTTDTQYF
DNA: TGTGCTAGTGGTTTGGCCACTTCTGACAGCCTGACCACAGATACGCAGTATTTT

length: 13
V: TRBV29-1
J: TRBJ2-2
D: -
CDR3: CSVDRQNTGELFF
DNA: TGCAGCGTTGACCGACAGAACACCGGGGAGCTGTTTTTT

length: 14
V: TRBV9
J: TRBJ2-2
D: -
CDR3: CASSVSGNTGELFF
DNA: TGTGCCAGCAGCGTTAGCGGCAACACCGGGGAGCTGTTTTTT

length: 15
V: TRBV2
J: TRBJ1-1
D: -
CDR3: CASSDPAGKNTEAFF
DNA: TGTGCCAGCAGTGACCCGGCAGGGAAGAACACTGAAGCTTTCTTT

length: 15
V: TRBV6-5
J: TRBJ2-7
D: TRBD2
CDR3: CASSSSGRASSEQYF
DNA: TGTGCCAGCTCCTCTAGCGGGAGGGCCTCCAGCGAGCAGTACTTC

length: 17
V: TRBV18
J: TRBJ2-1
D: TRBD1
CDR3: CASSPRLAGTGNNEQFF
DNA: TGTGCCAGCTCACCCAGACTGGCCGGGACAGGAAACAATGAGCAGTTCTTC

length: 14
V: TRBV19
J: TRBJ1-1
D: TRBD1
CDR3: CASSMTGVNTEAFF
DNA: TGTGCCAGTAGTATGACAGGGGTTAACACTGAAGCTTTCTTT